The clone carrying this TCR beta chain was recorded at least ten times. Its matching antigen is unknown. CDR3 length: 17 amino acids. Germline lookup yields CDR1 SGHTA and CDR2 FQGTGA. Trimming stripped 5 bases from V and 1 base from J, with 15 bases between. The data are from a study of T cell repertoires in cytomegalovirus infection. Study as a whole: CMV infection together with matching HLA type was indicated by public TCR beta signatures. The study, taken as a whole, reports: Predominance within the ex vivo response was attributable to HLA-C-restricted CMV-specific TCR beta clonotypes. There were carriers of CMV plus the relevant HLA, and cumulative public TCR beta family frequency identified them.

TCRdb called the reads again in MiXCR, with one record for every CDR3 protein. The sample includes hundreds of thousands of distinct CDR3 sequences, over 9% seen only once; the top ten take roughly 10%. J is TRBJ2-6 and V is TRBV7-3; TRBD2 might be the D (5 bases). The material sequenced was PBMCs. This receptor was obtained from a human donor in good health (CMV status not recorded). Some clones in this sample may be carry-over from other donors' samples. The DNA for the CDR3 is TGTGCCAGCAGCGAGGCGGCGGGCCATTCTGGGGCCAACGTCCTGACTTTC. Encoded protein: CASSEAAGHSGANVLTF.